One sample yielded the 22 T cell receptor beta chains listed below, sequenced in a study of cytomegalovirus exposure and HLA in healthy donors. PCR involved 60 Vbeta and 13 Jbeta primers. Method: immunoSEQ multiplex PCR; TCRdb's copy keeps in-frame clones and lacks some. The sample has over 100,000 clones; around 77% are singletons. The source material was PBMCs. The source of these receptors is a male donor in good health and CMV-seropositive.

The V and J genes are TRBV9 and TRBJ2-3, with D perhaps matching TRBD2 (5 bases). Trimming removed 5 bases from V and 8 bases from J, with 15 bases in between. Germline CDR1 is SGDLS and CDR2 is YYNGEE. This CDR3 spans 13 amino acids. This CDR3 is CASSVDLAGTQYF. In DNA, the CDR3 is TGTGCCAGCAGTGTGGACCTAGCTGGTACGCAGTATTTT.

This rearrangement joins TRBV7-2 to TRBJ2-7; TRBD2 agrees at 12 bases. V lost 0 bases to trimming and J lost 1 base; unmatched junction nucleotides: 7. Germline V gene lookup returns CDR1 SGHTA and CDR2 FQGNSA. The CDR3 length is 18 residues. The CDR3 DNA sequence: TGTGCCAGCAGCTTAGCGGCCGGACTAGCGGGAAGTTCCTACGAGCAGTACTTC. Translated, it gives CASSLAAGLAGSSYEQYF.

The chain couples TRBV5-4 to TRBJ2-1; TRBD1 matches 7 bases. Germline-derived CDR1 and CDR2 are SGHNT and YYREEE (reference sequence). Germline trimming cut 4 bases from V and 8 bases from J; bases unmatched to any gene: 6. This CDR3 spans 13 amino acids. The CDR3 protein is CASSLDREDEQFF. CDR3 DNA: TGTGCCAGCAGCCTCGACAGGGAAGATGAGCAGTTCTTC.

This chain uses TRBV28 with TRBJ1-2, with D possibly TRBD1 on 6 matching bases. Per germline, CDR1 MDHEN and CDR2 SYDVKM. The CDR3 totals 15 residues. V was shortened by 3 bases and J by 2 bases, with 13 bases between the two germline ends. The CDR3 DNA reads TGTGCCAGCAGTTTGCCGGGGGGCGGAAACTATGGCTACACCTTC. The encoded protein is CASSLPGGGNYGYTF.

The rearrangement joins TRBV9 to TRBJ1-1; 9 nucleotides align to TRBD1. Germline CDR1 SGDLS, CDR2 YYNGEE. CDR3 length: 14 residues. Trimming at V came to 4 bases and at J to 1 base, leaving 2 bases not matched to a gene. CDR3 DNA sequence: TGTGCCAGCAGCCGGGACAGGGAGAACACTGAAGCTTTCTTT. It encodes CASSRDRENTEAFF.

This chain connects TRBV7-9 to TRBJ2-1, with 10 bases matching TRBD2. Germline-derived CDR1 and CDR2 are SEHNR and FQNEAQ (reference sequence). The CDR3 has 15 amino acids. V lost 2 bases and J lost 3; bases outside the gene matches: 1. The CDR3 nucleotides are TGTGCCAGCAGCTTAACTAGCGGGGACTACAATGAGCAGTTCTTC. Protein sequence: CASSLTSGDYNEQFF.

The chain recombines TRBV6-5 with TRBJ1-2; D possibly corresponds to TRBD1 (5 bases). This CDR3 is built from 12 residues. The V end was cut by 6 bases, the J end by 6 bases, with 11 bases between. Germline V gives CDR1 MNHEY, CDR2 SVGAGI. DNA of the CDR3: TGTGCCAGCAGGCGGGGACGGGATGGCTACACCTTC. It codes for CASRRGRDGYTF.

The rearrangement uses TRBV19 and TRBJ1-5; TRBD1 aligns across 10 bases. Germline CDR1 reads LNHDA; CDR2 reads SQIVND (reference sequence). There are 14 residues in the CDR3. J was trimmed by 7 bases and V by 9 bases; bases with no gene match: 9. CDR3 protein: CASKRGTGVQPQHF. CDR3 nucleotide sequence: TGTGCCAGCAAACGCGGGACAGGGGTCCAGCCCCAGCATTTT. The full variable domain, in which reference TRBV19 and TRBJ1-5 provide the parts outside the CDR3, is DGGITQSPKYLFRKEGQNVTLSCEQNLNHDAMYWYRQDPGQGLRLIYYSQIVNDFQKGDIAEGYSVSREKKESFPLTVTSAQKNPTAFYLCASKRGTGVQPQHFGDGTRLSIL.

This clone was observed a handful of times. This chain links TRBV4-1 with TRBJ2-4, with no clear D. The CDR3 runs to 14 residues. Germline V gene sequence: CDR1 MGHRA, CDR2 YSYEKL. V lost 0 bases and J 7 bases, leaving 10 bases between the germline ends. CDR3 coding DNA: TGCGCCAGCAGCCAAGATGAGTCGCGTAACATTCAGTACTTC. Translating it yields CASSQDESRNIQYF.

This clone appeared a few times. This chain uses TRBV4-2 with TRBJ1-2; TRBD1 matches 9 bases. CDR1 and CDR2 from the germline V gene are LGHNA and YNFKEQ. V was pared by 1 base and J by 3 bases, with 0 bases of the junction left unmatched. This CDR3 is 14 amino acids long. Here the CDR3 DNA reads TGTGCCAGCAGCCAAGGGGACAGGGACTATGGCTACACCTTC. This encodes CASSQGDRDYGYTF.

The chain recombines TRBV9 with TRBJ2-5; 7 nucleotides line up with TRBD2. The closer fit of TRBJ2-7 to the DNA end suggests the J call may be wrong. The CDR3 runs to 16 residues. The germline V gene encodes CDR1 SGDLS and CDR2 YYNGEE. CDR3 loop: CASSVERWGGRDEQYF. Written as DNA, the CDR3 is TGTGCCAGCAGCGTAGAGAGATGGGGGGGTCGGGACGAGCAGTACTTC.

The chain uses TRBV6-4 and TRBJ2-1, with 9 bases lining up with TRBD2. The germline CDR1 and CDR2 sequences are MRHNA and SNTAGT. CDR3 size: 14 residues. V was pared by 0 bases and J by 8 bases, with 2 bases of the junction left unmatched. As DNA, the CDR3 is TGTGCCAGCAGTGACTCCCGGACTAGCGATGAGCAGTTCTTC. It is translated as CASSDSRTSDEQFF.

The chain has TRBV2 and TRBJ2-1; no definite D call. CDR3 length equals 15 residues. Between the trimmed V and J ends, which lost 1 base and 3 bases, there was a span of 10 bases. The germline V gene has CDR1 SNHLY and CDR2 FYNNEI. CDR3 DNA: TGTGCCAGCAGTGAAGAGAACTTAATCTACAATGAGCAGTTCTTC. This translates into CASSEENLIYNEQFF.

In the case of this clone: Other DNA sequences within the sample encode an identical CDR3. The V call is TRBV6-1, the J call TRBJ2-1; 7 bases are a match to TRBD2. Per germline, CDR1 MNHNS and CDR2 SASEGT. The CDR3 length is 14 residues. The V and J ends lost 9 bases and 2 bases, in that order; junction bases with no gene match: 7. CDR3 bases: TGTGCCAGTGTAGGCGGGAGCCCCTACAATGAGCAGTTCTTC. Translation gives CASVGGSPYNEQFF.

The CDR3, as DNA: TGTGCCAGCAGGAGGGGGGGCCCAGATACGCAGTATTTT. It is translated as CASRRGGPDTQYF. V usage is TRBV6-1 and J usage is TRBJ2-3; D perhaps matches TRBD2 (7 bases). The germline V and J ends were trimmed by 6 bases and 4 bases, with 11 bases remaining between them. CDR3 length: 13 residues. CDR1 and CDR2 (germline): MNHNS, SASEGT.

The V gene is TRBV7-2, the J gene TRBJ2-3; D gene uncertain. V dropped 4 bases and J dropped 2 bases, with 13 bases sitting between them. The CDR3 has 15 residues. Germline-derived CDR1 and CDR2 are SGHTA and FQGNSA. CDR3 nucleotide sequence: TGTGCCAGCAGCTCGACAAGTCTTAACACAGATACGCAGTATTTT. Residues: CASSSTSLNTDTQYF. The variable domain in full, completed from reference TRBV7-2 and TRBJ2-3, reads GAGVSQSPSNKVTEKGKDVELRCDPISGHTALYWYRQSLGQGLEFLIYFQGNSAPDKSGLPSDRFSAERTGGSVSTLTIQRTQQEDSAVYLCASSSTSLNTDTQYFGPGTRLTVL.

DNA of the CDR3: TGTGCCACCAGCAGAGGGCGGGGTGGCTATGGCTACACCTTC. Translation: CATSRGRGGYGYTF. The rearrangement joins TRBV15 to TRBJ1-2; D is unresolved. CDR1 and CDR2 (germline): LNHNV, YYDKDF (reference sequence). V was trimmed by 1 base and J by 4 bases, leaving 10 bases between them. The CDR3 runs to 14 residues. Looking up the rest from reference TRBV15 and TRBJ1-2 gives the full variable domain: DAMVIQNPRYQVTQFGKPVTLSCSQTLNHNVMYWYQQKSSQAPKLLFHYYDKDFNNEADTPDNFQSRRPNTSFCFLDIRSPGLGDTAMYLCATSRGRGGYGYTFGSGTRLTVV.

V usage is TRBV28 and J usage is TRBJ1-5, with a tentative D call TRBD1 (6 bases). Trimming removed 11 bases at V and 6 bases at J, with 14 bases between. The germline gives CDR1 MDHEN, CDR2 SYDVKM. The CDR3 is made up of 12 amino acids. CDR3 in amino acids: CAVGGVPQPQHF. The CDR3 region has the DNA TGTGCCGTAGGGGGGGTTCCTCAGCCCCAGCATTTT.

This chain connects TRBV28 to TRBJ2-3; the D gene is possibly TRBD1 (6 bases). V lost 5 bases, J lost 2 bases, and 14 bases lay in between. The CDR3 loop spans 15 amino acids. CDR1 is MDHEN, CDR2 SYDVKM, per germline. The CDR3 loop is CASSPWGHYTDTQYF. The CDR3 DNA reads TGTGCCAGCAGTCCATGGGGACACTACACAGATACGCAGTATTTT.

The CDR3 region has the DNA TGTGCCAGCCGGGACAGCGGGAGCCTCTACGAGCAGTACTTC. It encodes CASRDSGSLYEQYF. J is TRBJ2-7 and V is TRBV28; D possibly corresponds to TRBD2 (8 bases). The CDR3 consists of 14 residues. Germline values: CDR1 MDHEN, CDR2 SYDVKM. Trimming stripped 8 bases from V and 3 bases from J, with 17 bases between.

This rearrangement joins TRBV28 to TRBJ2-5; 11 positions agree with TRBD2. This CDR3 spans 19 amino acids. V dropped 3 bases and J dropped 4; count of bases not matched to a gene: 16. The germline V gene encodes CDR1 MDHEN and CDR2 SYDVKM. CDR3 sequence (DNA): TGTGCCAGCAGTTTGGGTAGCGGGAGGGCCACAGGGTTTCTAGAGACCCAGTACTTC. This codes for CASSLGSGRATGFLETQYF.

The V call is TRBV30, the J call TRBJ1-1, with D possibly being TRBD1 (6 bases). The CDR3 loop spans 10 amino acids. Germline CDR1 and CDR2: GTSNPN and SVGIG (reference sequence). Trimming stripped 5 bases from V and 11 bases from J, with 12 bases between. Here the CDR3 reads CAWFQGSAFF. Here the CDR3 DNA reads TGTGCCTGGTTCCAGGGGTCGGCTTTCTTT.